This TCR beta chain came from a study of T cell responses to AZD1222 COVID-19 vaccine. Clones were sequenced by immunoSEQ multiplex PCR, and TCRdb holds only the in-frame ones, with some missing. The sample carries roughly 130,000 clones, roughly 87% recorded once. Trimming removed 1 base from V and 6 bases from J, with 18 bases in between. The CDR3 spans 15 residues. Germline loops: CDR1 GTSNPN, CDR2 SVGIG (reference sequence). As regards this clone: What it binds is not known.

Study-level results: Donors were largely white British and mainly female; clonal diversity was possibly underestimated. Epitopes outside B.1.351 and B.1.1.7 mutated regions reportedly drew nearly half of spike TCRs.

The V and J genes are TRBV30 and TRBJ1-2; D unresolved. This specimen was peripheral blood, taken on day 0 of AZD1222 vaccination. This TCR was recovered from an adult in good health. The CDR3 DNA reads as TGTGCCTGGAGTGATATCCCGGGCACCCACAATGGCTACACCTTC. Protein sequence: CAWSDIPGTHNGYTF.